The 27 T cell receptor beta chains below all came from one sample that was sequenced in a study of metastatic and nonmetastatic thyroid tumors. Thyroid surgery took place with no prior treatment in any patient. TCRdb ran MiXCR on the PCR reads. The table shows around 40,000 clones, with about a sixth occurring only once. The sample taken for sequencing was blood. The receptors shown here come from a male donor with papillary thyroid cancer or a benign thyroid nodule (not recorded which). Some clones in this sample may be carry-over from other donors' samples.

This clone was picked up a small number of times. A much larger clone sits a single nucleotide away, making a read error possible. The chain couples TRBV5-5 to TRBJ2-1; 9 bases fit TRBD2. J gave up 12 bases and V 0 bases, and 10 bases lay outside the gene matches. CDR1 and CDR2 (germline): SGHKS, YYEKEE (reference sequence). The CDR3 loop spans 15 amino acids. The CDR3 bases are TGTGCCAGCAGCTTGGATCCAGCGGGGGGCTATGGGCAGTTCTTC. Its protein is CASSLDPAGGYGQFF.

This clone has ten or more counts. The chain has TRBV11-2 and TRBJ1-4, with D perhaps TRBD1 (5 bases). The CDR3 has 14 residues. The V end lost 5 bases, the J end lost 6 bases, and 13 bases lay between the germline ends. Germline CDR1 SGHAT, CDR2 FQNNGV. CDR3 DNA: TGTGCCAGCAGCCCCGCGGGGGGAGATGAAAAACTGTTTTTT. Amino acid sequence: CASSPAGGDEKLFF.

This clone was counted ten times or more. The V and J genes are TRBV27 and TRBJ1-2; tentative D call: TRBD1 (5 bases). The V end lost 2 bases, the J end lost 5 bases, and 12 bases lay between the germline ends. This CDR3 is built from 14 residues. The germline gives CDR1 MNHEY, CDR2 SMNVEV (reference sequence). The CDR3 sequence is CASSLGEGTYGYTF. DNA of the CDR3: TGTGCCAGCAGTTTAGGAGAGGGGACGTATGGCTACACCTTC.

The CDR3 spells CASSPGSALANEKLFF. In DNA form, the CDR3 reads TGTGCCAGCAGCCCCGGGAGTGCCCTGGCTAATGAAAAACTGTTTTTT. V and J are TRBV7-2 and TRBJ1-4; D not certain. In germline, CDR1 is SGHTA, CDR2 FQGNSA. The CDR3 loop spans 16 amino acids. Trimming took off 5 bases at V and 3 bases at J, with 16 bases between the two ends.

This clone appeared many times. A much larger clone differs by one base, so this may be a read error. As DNA, the CDR3 is TGCAGTGCTAGAGATCCAAGCCTTGTGGCCGGGGAGCTGTTTTTT. Protein product: CSARDPSLVAGELFF. The rearrangement uses TRBV20-1 and TRBJ2-2; D not certain. Germline CDR1 DFQATT, CDR2 SNEGSKA (reference sequence). V lost 0 bases and J 6 bases, leaving 14 bases between the germline ends. This CDR3 is built from 15 residues.

This clone has at least ten counts. The chain uses TRBV14 and TRBJ2-5; D perhaps matches TRBD2 (5 bases). Between the trimmed V and J ends, which lost 3 bases and 5 bases, there was a span of 10 bases. This CDR3 has 13 amino acids. Per germline, CDR1 SGHDN and CDR2 FVKESK. CDR3 bases: TGTGCCAGCAGCCAGCCTAGCCGGGAGACCCAGTACTTC. This gives the protein CASSQPSRETQYF.

This chain's CDR3 is CSARDSPPLKGTLRKLFF. CDR3 DNA: TGCAGTGCTAGAGATTCCCCCCCCCTAAAGGGGACGTTGAGAAAACTGTTTTTT. The rearrangement joins TRBV20-1 to TRBJ1-4, with D maybe TRBD1 (5 bases). V lost 0 bases to trimming and J lost 10 bases, with 27 bases between them. The germline V gene encodes CDR1 DFQATT and CDR2 SNEGSKA (reference sequence). The CDR3 contains 18 residues.

Ten or more counts support this clone. A much larger clone sits a single nucleotide away, making a read error possible. The same CDR3 can be traced to other DNA sequences in this sample. The chain carries TRBV27 and TRBJ2-6; D is unclear. In germline, CDR1 is MNHEY, CDR2 SMNVEV (reference sequence). The CDR3 contains 14 residues. Trimming removed 2 bases at V and 4 bases at J, with 6 bases between. CDR3 protein: CASSLVSGANVLTF. DNA for the CDR3: TGTGCCAGCAGTTTAGTCTCCGGGGCCAACGTCCTGACTTTC.

This clone is termed medium-sized. The genes are TRBV19 and TRBJ2-1; unclear D gene. V gave up 5 bases and J gave up 2 bases, with 13 bases separating them. The CDR3 contains 15 residues. Germline V gene data show CDR1 as LNHDA and CDR2 as SQIVND (reference sequence). The chain's CDR3 is CASSPEDLTYNEQFF. The CDR3 region has the DNA TGTGCCAGTAGTCCCGAGGACCTTACCTACAATGAGCAGTTCTTC.

This clone was observed once. A read error may explain this, as a much larger clone is one base away. This sequence joins TRBV7-8 and TRBJ2-2; TRBD2 matches at 7 bases. J lost 6 bases, V lost 7 bases, and 17 bases had no gene match. In germline, CDR1 is SGHVS, CDR2 FQNEAQ. The CDR3 contains 17 residues. DNA of the CDR3: TGTGCCAGCATCCCTGGGAGGGAGGGAGGTGTCGCCGGGGAGCTGTTTTTT. It yields the protein CASIPGREGGVAGELFF.

The chain joins TRBV20-1 to TRBJ1-1; D gene uncertain. The germline V and J ends were trimmed by 4 bases and 3 bases, with 15 bases remaining between them. Germline values: CDR1 DFQATT, CDR2 SNEGSKA (reference sequence). The CDR3 has 14 amino acids. CDR3 sequence reads: CSATLGVGDTEAFF. DNA of the CDR3: TGCAGTGCTACCCTCGGGGTTGGGGACACTGAAGCTTTCTTT.

In its sample, this clone was seen many times. This chain joins TRBV29-1 and TRBJ2-1; 9 positions agree with TRBD2. J was trimmed by 4 bases and V by 7 bases; bases with no gene match: 8. The germline CDR1 and CDR2 sequences are SQVTM and ANQGSEA. The CDR3 runs to 14 residues. This CDR3 is CSAASGRRYNEQFF. The CDR3 nucleotides read TGCAGCGCCGCGAGCGGGAGGAGATACAATGAGCAGTTCTTC.

This clone was detected many times. This chain connects TRBV12-3 or TRBV12-4 to TRBJ2-4; perhaps TRBD2 as D (5 bases). The ends were cut back, 7 bases at V and 0 bases at J, with 10 bases in the middle. CDR3 length: 14 residues. The CDR3 sequence is CASKEGLAKNIQYF. In DNA, the CDR3 is TGTGCCAGCAAAGAGGGTCTAGCCAAAAACATTCAGTACTTC.

This chain uses TRBV9 with TRBJ2-2, with unresolved D. Germline V gene data show CDR1 as SGDLS and CDR2 as YYNGEE. The CDR3 totals 17 residues. V was trimmed by 4 bases and J by 2 bases, leaving 18 bases between them. CDR3 DNA: TGTGCCAGCAGCCCCCGTACTTTCTGTTTAAACACCGGGGAGCTGTTTTTT. It specifies CASSPRTFCLNTGELFF.

This chain uses TRBV6-4 with TRBJ1-2; 8 nucleotides match TRBD1. This CDR3 is built from 17 residues. CDR1 and CDR2 (germline): MRHNA, SNTAGT. V dropped 2 bases and J dropped 7; count of bases not matched to a gene: 15. The CDR3 DNA reads as TGTGCCAGCAGTGACGGTTCCGTGACAGGGGTCATCGGTGGCTACACCTTC. This gives the protein CASSDGSVTGVIGGYTF.

At least ten counts were recorded for this clone. The rearrangement uses TRBV6-1 and TRBJ1-6, with a weak D call TRBD1 (5 bases). The CDR3 sequence is 15 residues long. Germline V CDR1 and CDR2: MNHNS, SASEGT. Between the trimmed V and J ends, which lost 7 bases and 9 bases, there was a span of 19 bases. This CDR3 reads CASTQIDDGGSPLHF. CDR3 coding DNA: TGTGCCAGCACACAAATTGACGATGGGGGTTCACCCCTCCACTTT.

This clone occurred many times. V and J are TRBV5-1 and TRBJ2-3, with D perhaps TRBD1 (6 bases). The length of the CDR3 is 14 residues. Germline V CDR1 and CDR2: SGHRS, YFSETQ. The V end lost 3 bases, the J end lost 4 bases, and 12 bases lay between the germline ends. The CDR3 DNA reads TGCGCCAGCAGCTCTGGACAGTTCTCAGATACGCAGTATTTT. Encoded protein: CASSSGQFSDTQYF. The variable domain in full, completed from reference TRBV5-1 and TRBJ2-3, reads KAGVTQTPRYLIKTRGQQVTLSCSPISGHRSVSWYQQTPGQGLQFLFEYFSETQRNKGNFPGRFSGRQFSNSRSEMNVSTLELGDSALYLCASSSGQFSDTQYFGPGTRLTVL.

V usage is TRBV5-1 and J usage is TRBJ2-1, with D unclear. Trimming shortened V by 0 bases and J by 9 bases, and 10 bases separated the two germline ends. Germline assignment: CDR1 SGHRS and CDR2 YFSETQ. This CDR3 has 13 residues. CDR3 sequence reads: CASSLAVHLEQFF. The CDR3, as DNA: TGCGCCAGCAGCTTGGCTGTACATCTTGAGCAGTTCTTC.

There are many counts of this clone. This rearrangement joins TRBV7-9 to TRBJ1-4, with a weak D call TRBD1 (6 bases). V dropped 6 bases and J dropped 8 bases, with 10 bases sitting between them. CDR3 length equals 12 residues. Per germline, CDR1 SEHNR and CDR2 FQNEAQ (reference sequence). CDR3 residues: CASRHRDEKLFF. The CDR3 DNA follows: TGTGCCAGCAGACACAGGGACGAAAAACTGTTTTTT.

This clone was counted at least ten times. This chain joins TRBV5-1 and TRBJ2-3; 7 nucleotides line up with TRBD2. CDR1 and CDR2 (germline): SGHRS, YFSETQ. V lost 1 base, J lost 6 bases, and 14 bases stayed unmatched. This CDR3 region has 17 residues. The CDR3 DNA reads TGCGCCAGCAGCTTGAGGGGCCTGGCGGGGGTCCTTGATACGCAGTATTTT. Protein sequence: CASSLRGLAGVLDTQYF.

This clone was seen only a few times. The V call is TRBV20-1, the J call TRBJ2-5; 9 positions match TRBD2. Trimming took 3 bases from V and 1 from J; bases not matched to a gene: 12. The CDR3 length is 17 residues. Germline values: CDR1 DFQATT, CDR2 SNEGSKA (reference sequence). The CDR3 region has the DNA TGCAGTGCTAGGCCCCTTGGTTTAGCGGGAGCCCAAGAGACCCAGTACTTC. It translates to CSARPLGLAGAQETQYF.

The J gene is TRBJ2-2, the V gene TRBV19; D ambiguous. Germline CDR1 is LNHDA and CDR2 is SQIVND (reference sequence). The CDR3 has 12 amino acids. V was trimmed by 4 bases and J by 10 bases, leaving 10 bases between them. This CDR3 reads CASSRITVELFF. Written as DNA, the CDR3 is TGTGCCAGTAGTAGGATCACTGTGGAGCTGTTTTTT.

This clone has at least ten counts. A much larger clone sits a single nucleotide away, making a read error possible. The chain is built from TRBV20-1 and TRBJ1-1, with D perhaps matching TRBD1 (5 bases). The germline V gene encodes CDR1 DFQATT and CDR2 SNEGSKA (reference sequence). Trimming shortened V by 3 bases and J by 1 base, and 9 bases separated the two germline ends. This CDR3 region has 13 residues. DNA for the CDR3: TGCAGTGCTAGTGAGGGACCGAACACTGAAGCTTTCTTT. This sequence encodes CSASEGPNTEAFF.

This clone was counted at least ten times. The chain uses TRBV30 and TRBJ2-7; 12 bases map to TRBD1. The V gene's germline CDR1 is GTSNPN and CDR2 SVGIG (reference sequence). The CDR3 consists of 16 residues. The ends lost 0 bases at V and 3 bases at J; junction bases unmatched: 6. CDR3 in DNA: TGTGCCTGGAGTGTTTCCGGGACAGGGGGCCACTACGAGCAGTACTTC. Translated: CAWSVSGTGGHYEQYF. The full variable domain, in which reference TRBV30 and TRBJ2-7 provide the parts outside the CDR3, is SQTIHQWPATLVQPVGSPLSLECTVEGTSNPNLYWYRQAAGRGLQLLFYSVGIGQISSEVPQNLSASRPQDRQFILSSKKLLLSDSGFYLCAWSVSGTGGHYEQYFGPGTRLTVT.

This clone was recorded many times. The chain combines TRBV29-1 with TRBJ1-2; a possible D gene is TRBD1 (6 bases). Deletions cut 7 bases from V and 4 bases from J, with 16 bases between. The CDR3 totals 13 residues. Germline loops: CDR1 SQVTM, CDR2 ANQGSEA. The CDR3 bases are TGCAGCGCCGGAGCCGGACAGACCTATGGCTACACCTTC. It is translated as CSAGAGQTYGYTF.

This clone was counted ten times or more. The V call is TRBV30, the J call TRBJ2-1, with 7 positions matching TRBD2. This CDR3 has 13 residues. V gave up 4 bases and J gave up 9 bases; unmatched junction bases: 9. Germline assignment: CDR1 GTSNPN and CDR2 SVGIG (reference sequence). CDR3 loop: CAWTARGEGEQFF. The CDR3 DNA reads TGTGCCTGGACCGCCCGGGGGGAAGGTGAGCAGTTCTTC.

This clone has a count of ten or more. The sample carries other DNA sequences with the same CDR3. This chain links TRBV4-2 with TRBJ2-4, with a tentative D call TRBD1 (6 bases). Germline values: CDR1 LGHNA, CDR2 YNFKEQ. This CDR3 is built from 16 residues. V was clipped by 0 bases and J by 4 bases, with 13 bases between them. CDR3 nucleotides: TGTGCCAGCAGCCAAGATAGAACAGGGATTAAAAACATTCAGTACTTC. Translation gives CASSQDRTGIKNIQYF.